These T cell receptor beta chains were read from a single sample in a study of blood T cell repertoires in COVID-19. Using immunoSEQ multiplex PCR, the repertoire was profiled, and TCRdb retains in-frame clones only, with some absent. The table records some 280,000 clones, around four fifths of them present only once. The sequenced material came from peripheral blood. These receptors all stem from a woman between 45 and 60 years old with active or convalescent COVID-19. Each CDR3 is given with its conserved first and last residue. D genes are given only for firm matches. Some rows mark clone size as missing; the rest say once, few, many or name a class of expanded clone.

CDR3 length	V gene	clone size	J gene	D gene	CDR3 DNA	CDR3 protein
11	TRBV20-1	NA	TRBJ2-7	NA	TGCAGTGCTATGGACTCGGACGAGCAGTACTTC	CSAMDSDEQYF
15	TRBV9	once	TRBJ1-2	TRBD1	TGTGCCAGCAGCGTAGGGGACAGGGATGGGAATGGCTACACCTTC	CASSVGDRDGNGYTF
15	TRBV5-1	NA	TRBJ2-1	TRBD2	TGCGCCAGCAGCCCCTTACTAGCGGAGTACAATGAGCAGTTCTTC	CASSPLLAEYNEQFF
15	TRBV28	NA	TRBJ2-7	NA	TGTGCCAGCAGTTTGCTTCCAGCGGGTATCTACGAGCAGTACTTC	CASSLLPAGIYEQYF
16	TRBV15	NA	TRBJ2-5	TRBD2	TGTGCCACCAGCAGAGATCAACTAGCGGGAAAGGAGACCCAGTACTTC	CATSRDQLAGKETQYF
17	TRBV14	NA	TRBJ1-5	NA	TGTGCCAGCAGCCACATACGACAGAGCTATTTCAATCAGCCCCAGCATTTT	CASSHIRQSYFNQPQHF
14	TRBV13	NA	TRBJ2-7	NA	TGTGCCAGCAGCCGTGGACAGTCCACCTACGAGCAGTACTTC	CASSRGQSTYEQYF
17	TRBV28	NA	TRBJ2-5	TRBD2	TGTGCCAGCAGTTTACGTCTAGCGGGAGTAAAGCCGGAGACCCAGTACTTC	CASSLRLAGVKPETQYF
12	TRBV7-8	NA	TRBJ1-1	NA	TGTGCCAGCAGCTGGGGGCAGGCTGAAGCTTTCTTT	CASSWGQAEAFF
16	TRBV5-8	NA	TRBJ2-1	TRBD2	TGTGCCAGCAGCTTACTAGGGCTAGCGGGAGACACTGAGCAGTTCTTC	CASSLLGLAGDTEQFF
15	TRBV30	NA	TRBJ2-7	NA	TGTGCCTGTCTACGAGACCCTGGGGCCTCCTACGAGCAGTACTTC	CACLRDPGASYEQYF
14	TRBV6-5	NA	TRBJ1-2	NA	TGTGCCTCTTTAGGACAGCCTAAGAACTATGGCTACACCTTC	CASLGQPKNYGYTF
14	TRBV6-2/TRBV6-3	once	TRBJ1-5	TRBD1	TGTGCCAGCAGTTCCCGACAGGGAAGTAAGCCCCAGCATTTT	CASSSRQGSKPQHF
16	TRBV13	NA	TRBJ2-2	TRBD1	TGTGCCAGCAGCAAAAGGACAGGGGCAGGGGCCGGGGAGCTGTTTTTT	CASSKRTGAGAGELFF
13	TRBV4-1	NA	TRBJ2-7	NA	TGCGCCAGCAGCCAAGCCTTTTCAGGGGCGCAGTACTTC	CASSQAFSGAQYF
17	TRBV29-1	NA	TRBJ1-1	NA	TGCAGCGCCGGAGGACGGCAAGGGTTTAATCTGAACACTGAAGCTTTCTTT	CSAGGRQGFNLNTEAFF
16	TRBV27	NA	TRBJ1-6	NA	TGTGCCAGCAGTTTATCCTCCGGAGTTCCTAATTCACCCCTCCACTTT	CASSLSSGVPNSPLHF
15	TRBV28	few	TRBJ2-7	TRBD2	TGTGCCAGCAGTTTATCGGCTAGCGGGAGAAGCGAGCAGTACTTC	CASSLSASGRSEQYF
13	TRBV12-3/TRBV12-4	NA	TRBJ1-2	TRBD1	TGTGCCAGCAGACTGGGACAGGGCCTCGGCTACACCTTC	CASRLGQGLGYTF
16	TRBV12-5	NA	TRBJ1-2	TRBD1	TGTGCTAGTGGTTTGGTAGTAAGAGACAGGGGCATCGGCTACACCTTC	CASGLVVRDRGIGYTF
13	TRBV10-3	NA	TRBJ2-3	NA	TGTGCCATCAGACGAGATACTAGCGATACGCAGTATTTT	CAIRRDTSDTQYF
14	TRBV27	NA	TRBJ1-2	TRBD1	TGTGCCAGCAGTCACGGGGACAGGGCTGATGGCTACACCTTC	CASSHGDRADGYTF
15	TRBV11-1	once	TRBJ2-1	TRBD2	TGTGCCAGCGGGAATGGACTAGCGGGGGGTGATGAGCAATTCTTC	CASGNGLAGGDEQFF
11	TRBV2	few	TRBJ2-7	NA	TGTGCCAGCGAGGTAGATAACGAGCAGTACTTC	CASEVDNEQYF
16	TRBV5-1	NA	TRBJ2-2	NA	TGCGCCAGCAGCTTGATGGCAGGGTCGGACACCGGGGAGCTGTTTTTT	CASSLMAGSDTGELFF
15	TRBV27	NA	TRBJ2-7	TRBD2	TGTGCCAGCAGTTTAACCGGGAGGGTTCCCTACGAGCAGTACTTC	CASSLTGRVPYEQYF
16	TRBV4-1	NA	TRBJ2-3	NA	TGCGCCAGCAGCCAAGCGGCCGGGACTAGCACAGATACGCAGTATTTT	CASSQAAGTSTDTQYF
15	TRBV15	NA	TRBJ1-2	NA	TGTGCCACCAGCGGCCCGAGCGAGGGCGACTATGGCTACACCTTC	CATSGPSEGDYGYTF
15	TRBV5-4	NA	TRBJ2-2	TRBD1	TGTGCCAGCAGCCTAGACAGGGGGCAAACCGGGGAGCTGTTTTTT	CASSLDRGQTGELFF
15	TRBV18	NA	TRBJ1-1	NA	TGTGCCAGCTCACCACCGGGGGGAGGGAACACTGAAGCTTTCTTT	CASSPPGGGNTEAFF
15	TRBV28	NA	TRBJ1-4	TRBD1	TGTGCCAGCAGGCTAAGACAGGGTCCGAATGAAAAACTGTTTTTT	CASRLRQGPNEKLFF
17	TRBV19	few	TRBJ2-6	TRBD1	TGTGCCAGTAGTATCCCCCCAGGGGGCTCTGGGGCCAACGTCCTGACTTTC	CASSIPPGGSGANVLTF
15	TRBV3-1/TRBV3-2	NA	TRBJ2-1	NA	TGTGCCAGCAGCCAAGGTTCGCTAGCCTACAATGAGCAGTTCTTC	CASSQGSLAYNEQFF
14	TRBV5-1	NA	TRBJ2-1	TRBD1	TGCGCCAGCGGGCCGGGACAGGGTTTTAAGGAGCAGTTCTTC	CASGPGQGFKEQFF
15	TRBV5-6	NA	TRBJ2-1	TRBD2	TGTGCCAGCAGCATAAGCGGGAGGATTAACAATGAGCAGTTCTTC	CASSISGRINNEQFF
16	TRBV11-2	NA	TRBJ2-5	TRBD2	TGTGCCAGCAGCTTAGGCAGCGGGACTACCAAAGAGACCCAGTACTTC	CASSLGSGTTKETQYF
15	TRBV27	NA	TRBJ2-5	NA	TGTGCCAGCAGTTTCGGTCTAGCGAGCCAAGAGACCCAGTACTTC	CASSFGLASQETQYF
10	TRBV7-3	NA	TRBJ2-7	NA	TGTGCTGGGCGAGCCTACGAGCAGTACTTC	CAGRAYEQYF
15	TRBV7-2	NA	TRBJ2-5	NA	TGTGCCAGCAGCTTAGCGGTGGGGCAGGAAGAGACCCAGTACTTC	CASSLAVGQEETQYF
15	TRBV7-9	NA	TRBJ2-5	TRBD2	TGTGCCAGCAGCTTTCCGATTAGCGGGGAAGAGACCCAGTACTTC	CASSFPISGEETQYF
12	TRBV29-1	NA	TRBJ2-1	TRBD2	TGCAGCGTTTGGACTAGCGGGAGTCCGCAGTTCTTC	CSVWTSGSPQFF
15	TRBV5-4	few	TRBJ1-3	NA	TGTGCCAGCAGCGTACAGGGTCTGGCTGGAAACACCATATATTTT	CASSVQGLAGNTIYF
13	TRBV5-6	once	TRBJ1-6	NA	TGTGCCAGCAGCTTGCAGGGTGGCTCACCCCTCCACTTT	CASSLQGGSPLHF
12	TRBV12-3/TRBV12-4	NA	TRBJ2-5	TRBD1	TGTGCCAGCAGTTGGACAGGAGAGACCCAGTACTTC	CASSWTGETQYF
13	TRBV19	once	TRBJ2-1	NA	TGTGCCAGTAGTTTGCCTAGTGAAGGTGAGCAGTTCTTC	CASSLPSEGEQFF
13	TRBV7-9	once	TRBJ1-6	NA	TGTGCCAGCAGCTTAATGACAGCATCACCCCTCCACTTT	CASSLMTASPLHF
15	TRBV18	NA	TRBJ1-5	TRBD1	TGTGCCAGCTCACTCCTAGGACAGGGAAGCCAGCCCCAGCATTTT	CASSLLGQGSQPQHF
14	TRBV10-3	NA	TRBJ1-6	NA	TGTGCCATCAAAGACAGCAGAAATAATTCACCCCTCCACTTT	CAIKDSRNNSPLHF